Here is one TCR beta chain with its context. Its target is not known. The data derive from a study of early T cells in non-severe SARS-CoV-2 infection. Unique molecular identifiers were added to individual cDNA molecules. TCRdb re-analysed the 5' RACE reads in MiXCR, keeping a single row per CDR3 protein. The table has more than 65,000 distinct CDR3 sequences, 9.5% to 15% seen once. The V and J ends lost 5 bases and 1 base, in that order; junction bases with no gene match: 6. The germline V gene encodes CDR1 SGHNT and CDR2 YYREEE (reference sequence). CDR3 length equals 16 residues. Study observations and caveats: Clonotype matching in VDJdb favored anti-spike CD8 responses and did not capture private and CD4 specificities.

The V and J genes are TRBV5-4 and TRBJ2-6; 7 bases are a match to TRBD1. Sequences were derived from whole blood, sampled at baseline. The TCR comes from an adult who was a healthcare worker with PCR-confirmed SARS-CoV-2 infection or an uninfected control (not recorded which). CDR3 amino acids: CASRQGIGSGANVLTF. The CDR3 region has the DNA TGTGCCAGCAGACAGGGGATAGGGTCTGGGGCCAACGTCCTGACTTTC.